This note documents a single TCR beta chain sequence. The antigen is undetermined. TCRdb fed the 5' RACE reads into MiXCR, producing one record per CDR3 protein. This sample has roughly 500,000 distinct CDR3 sequences; approximately 22% occur once, and the top ten carry roughly 0.9%. The V gene lost 6 bases and the J gene lost 1 base, with 9 bases spanning the gap. This CDR3 is 13 amino acids long. Germline CDR1 is SEHNR and CDR2 is FQNEAQ (reference sequence). This entry belongs to a study of identical twins. General study results and limits: The models systematically underestimated how much out-of-frame TCR alpha was shared in monozygotic twins.

Separately, the same data were catalogued under a study of T cells expressing NK-cell markers. This second report adds: Within the sequenced cohort of eight donors, seven exhibited HCMV seropositivity and one was seronegative. These same clonotypes (in several donors) also led the CD3+CD56-NKG2C+ fraction.

The gene calls are TRBV7-9 and TRBJ1-1; D remains ambiguous. The clonotype was recovered from a woman younger than 35 in good health. The specimen was CD4+ T cells sorted from blood. CDR3: CASSRTRNTEAFF. The CDR3 coding sequence is TGTGCCAGCAGTCGTACCAGGAACACTGAAGCTTTCTTT.